The 21 T cell receptor beta chains in this list originate from one sample, sequenced in a study of T cell responses to AZD1222 COVID-19 vaccine. Sequencing was performed with immunoSEQ multiplex PCR; in TCRdb, only in-frame clones are kept and a portion is missing. The sample yields about 130,000 clones, 92% seen once. Sequences were derived from peripheral blood, sampled 28 days after the second AZD1222 dose. These receptor sequences come from an adult who received the AZD1222 COVID-19 vaccine.

The rearrangement links TRBV5-4 to TRBJ1-1; TRBD1 is a possible D gene (5 bases). The CDR3 has 15 residues. V gave up 3 bases and J gave up 4 bases, with 16 bases separating them. Germline V gene data show CDR1 as SGHNT and CDR2 as YYREEE (reference sequence). DNA of the CDR3: TGTGCCAGCAGCTCTGGGACCCCTGGGAGCACTGAAGCTTTCTTT. Its protein product is CASSSGTPGSTEAFF.

This chain joins TRBV5-1 and TRBJ2-5; possibly TRBD2 for D (6 bases). The V end lost 1 base, the J end lost 4 bases, and 14 bases lay between the germline ends. CDR1 SGHRS and CDR2 YFSETQ come from the germline V gene. This CDR3 has 15 amino acids. CDR3 residues: CASSLYTGVRETQYF. CDR3 sequence (DNA): TGCGCCAGCAGCTTGTATACGGGAGTAAGAGAGACCCAGTACTTC.

This sequence joins TRBV9 and TRBJ2-2, with 8 bases matching TRBD1. There are 14 residues in the CDR3. Germline V CDR1 and CDR2: SGDLS, YYNGEE. V gave up 4 bases and J gave up 7 bases; unmatched junction bases: 6. Here the CDR3 reads CASSIDRGDGELFF. For the CDR3, the DNA is TGTGCCAGCAGCATTGACAGGGGAGACGGGGAGCTGTTTTTT.

This clone was counted between two and nine times. The rearrangement uses TRBV7-2 and TRBJ2-3, with 11 positions matching TRBD2. Germline CDR1 reads SGHTA; CDR2 reads FQGNSA. V was pared by 0 bases and J by 4 bases, with 0 bases of the junction left unmatched. This CDR3 has 15 amino acids. CDR3 sequence (DNA): TGTGCCAGCAGCTTAGCTAGCGGGAGGGCAGATACGCAGTATTTT. As protein: CASSLASGRADTQYF.

The genes are TRBV9 and TRBJ2-2; 11 positions agree with TRBD2. There are 16 residues in the CDR3. Germline V gene data show CDR1 as SGDLS and CDR2 as YYNGEE. V was clipped by 4 bases and J by 2 bases; unmatched bases: 4. CDR3 coding DNA: TGTGCCAGCAGCTTGGGACTAGCGGAAAACACCGGGGAGCTGTTTTTT. Translated, it gives CASSLGLAENTGELFF.

The chain links TRBV28 to TRBJ2-7, with TRBD2 as a possible D gene (7 bases). The CDR3 is 14 residues long. Trimming shortened V by 6 bases and J by 2 bases, and 14 bases separated the two germline ends. Looked up from germline, CDR1 is MDHEN and CDR2 is SYDVKM. The CDR3 bases are TGTGCCAGCAGCGTAGGGGGGGATCCCTACGAGCAGTACTTC. Translation: CASSVGGDPYEQYF.

The chain links TRBV7-8 to TRBJ1-4; 8 nucleotides match TRBD1. Germline V CDR1 and CDR2: SGHVS, FQNEAQ. The CDR3 consists of 16 residues. The junction had 11 bases not matched to a gene; V was cut back by 4 bases and J by 7 bases. The CDR3 region has the DNA TGTGCCAGCAGCTACCGGGAAGGACAGGGTAGTGAAAAACTGTTTTTT. Translating gives CASSYREGQGSEKLFF.

This chain joins TRBV25-1 and TRBJ2-3; the D call may be TRBD1 or TRBD2 (5 bases each). V dropped 2 bases and J dropped 2 bases, with 11 bases sitting between them. Germline CDR1 is MGHDK and CDR2 is SYGVNS. This CDR3 comprises 15 residues. DNA for the CDR3: TGTGCCAGCAGTGAACTAACGGGGCACACAGATACGCAGTATTTT. Protein product: CASSELTGHTDTQYF.

CDR3 coding DNA: TGTGCCAGTAGTATAGTAGTAGGAGTCGGCAATGAGCAGTTCTTC. This encodes CASSIVVGVGNEQFF. The chain links TRBV19 to TRBJ2-1, with D hard to call. The ends were cut back, 1 base at V and 6 bases at J, with 13 bases in the middle. Per the germline V gene, CDR1 is LNHDA and CDR2 is SQIVND (reference sequence). The CDR3 is 15 residues long. Looking up the rest from reference TRBV19 and TRBJ2-1 gives the full variable domain: DGGITQSPKYLFRKEGQNVTLSCEQNLNHDAMYWYRQDPGQGLRLIYYSQIVNDFQKGDIAEGYSVSREKKESFPLTVTSAQKNPTAFYLCASSIVVGVGNEQFFGPGTRLTVL.

The chain recombines TRBV5-1 with TRBJ1-2, with 9 bases aligning to TRBD1. Per germline, CDR1 SGHRS and CDR2 YFSETQ. The CDR3 extends over 14 amino acids. V lost 6 bases to trimming and J lost 7 bases; unmatched junction nucleotides: 10. CDR3 in amino acids: CASIPGQGLCGYTF. Written as DNA, the CDR3 is TGCGCCAGCATACCGGGACAGGGCCTTTGTGGCTACACCTTC.

For the CDR3, the DNA is TGTGCCAGCTCTCCAGCCGACGGTCTGGGGGAGCTGTTTTTT. Translation gives CASSPADGLGELFF. The chain employs TRBV18 and TRBJ2-2; D not certain. CDR1 is KGHSH, CDR2 LQKENI, per germline. The length of the CDR3 is 14 residues. V lost 6 bases and J lost 8, with 16 bases in between.

The chain joins TRBV7-8 to TRBJ1-3; D is ambiguous. CDR3 size: 15 residues. V lost 3 bases and J lost 0, with 9 bases in between. The germline V gene encodes CDR1 SGHVS and CDR2 FQNEAQ. The CDR3 here is CASSLTFSSGNTIYF. DNA for the CDR3: TGTGCCAGCAGCTTGACTTTTAGCTCTGGAAACACCATATATTTT.

V gene TRBV6-6 combines with J gene TRBJ1-1, with D uncertain. Germline V CDR1 and CDR2: MNHNY, SVGAGI (reference sequence). Trimming removed 3 bases at V and 6 bases at J, with 17 bases between. The CDR3 is made up of 15 amino acids. The CDR3 sequence: CASSYADSVGPEAFF. CDR3 in DNA: TGTGCCAGCAGTTATGCTGACTCGGTTGGGCCTGAAGCTTTCTTT.

This rearrangement joins TRBV7-9 to TRBJ2-1; no reliable D call. This CDR3 has 11 amino acids. Trimming took 0 bases from V and 10 from J, leaving 4 bases between them. Germline CDR1 is SEHNR and CDR2 is FQNEAQ (reference sequence). The CDR3 region has the DNA TGTGCCAGCAGCTTAGCTCAAGAGCAGTTCTTC. Protein sequence: CASSLAQEQFF.

Of note for this clone: The same CDR3 is also encoded by other DNA sequences in this sample. The chain recombines TRBV9 with TRBJ1-2, with D unresolved. V was shortened by 0 bases and J by 1 base, with 4 bases between the two germline ends. CDR1 SGDLS and CDR2 YYNGEE come from the germline V gene. The CDR3 runs to 13 residues. CDR3 protein: CASSVDSNYGYTF. CDR3 in DNA: TGTGCCAGCAGCGTAGATAGTAACTATGGCTACACCTTC.

The chain recombines TRBV15 with TRBJ1-4, with no clear D. CDR1 is LNHNV and CDR2 is YYDKDF in the germline V gene (reference sequence). Trimming pared 5 bases from V and 2 bases from J, leaving 15 bases between. The CDR3 covers 16 residues. The CDR3 nucleotides read TGTGCCACCAGCGCCTACCGAGGAGTCACTAATGAAAAACTGTTTTTT. Amino acid sequence: CATSAYRGVTNEKLFF. The complete variable domain, with remaining parts taken from reference TRBV15 and TRBJ1-4, reads DAMVIQNPRYQVTQFGKPVTLSCSQTLNHNVMYWYQQKSSQAPKLLFHYYDKDFNNEADTPDNFQSRRPNTSFCFLDIRSPGLGDTAMYLCATSAYRGVTNEKLFFGSGTQLSVL.

V and J are TRBV19 and TRBJ1-4; TRBD1 might be the D (6 bases). This CDR3 contains 14 residues. V gave up 5 bases and J gave up 8 bases, with 15 bases separating them. Germline assignment: CDR1 LNHDA and CDR2 SQIVND (reference sequence). CDR3 nucleotides: TGTGCCAGTAGTGAGGAGGGGGTCGACGAAAAACTGTTTTTT. Protein product: CASSEEGVDEKLFF.

The rearrangement links TRBV9 to TRBJ2-3; a weak D match, TRBD1 (6 bases). This CDR3 is built from 19 residues. The germline gives CDR1 SGDLS, CDR2 YYNGEE. The V end lost 1 base, the J end lost 3 bases, and 24 bases lay between the germline ends. The CDR3 region is CASSVYRDMPFSRTDTQYF. Written as DNA, the CDR3 is TGTGCCAGCAGCGTATACCGGGACATGCCTTTTTCTCGTACAGATACGCAGTATTTT. Full variable domain (remainder filled in from reference TRBV9 and TRBJ2-3): DSGVTQTPKHLITATGQRVTLRCSPRSGDLSVYWYQQSLDQGLQFLIQYYNGEERAKGNILERFSAQQFPDLHSELNLSSLELGDSALYFCASSVYRDMPFSRTDTQYFGPGTRLTVL.

The chain joins TRBV19 to TRBJ1-5; 7 nucleotides match TRBD1. J lost 9 bases, V lost 2 bases, and 1 base had no gene match. The CDR3 runs to 12 residues. Germline assignment: CDR1 LNHDA and CDR2 SQIVND (reference sequence). CDR3 region: CASSIPGGPQHF. The CDR3, as DNA: TGTGCCAGTAGTATACCAGGGGGGCCCCAGCATTTT.

This chain joins TRBV11-2 and TRBJ2-3; 7 bases align to TRBD1. Germline lookup yields CDR1 SGHAT and CDR2 FQNNGV. Germline trimming cut 5 bases from V and 2 bases from J; bases unmatched to any gene: 4. There are 14 residues in the CDR3. This chain's CDR3 is CASSRDSYTDTQYF. As DNA, the CDR3 is TGTGCCAGCAGCCGGGACAGTTACACAGATACGCAGTATTTT.

The rearrangement joins TRBV9 to TRBJ2-1; 11 bases match TRBD2. There are 16 residues in the CDR3. Germline V gene lookup returns CDR1 SGDLS and CDR2 YYNGEE. The V gene end was trimmed by 4 bases and the J gene end by 4 bases; junction bases not matched to a gene: 7. CDR3: CASSPRTSGSYNEQFF. The CDR3 DNA follows: TGTGCCAGCAGCCCCAGGACTAGCGGGTCATACAATGAGCAGTTCTTC.